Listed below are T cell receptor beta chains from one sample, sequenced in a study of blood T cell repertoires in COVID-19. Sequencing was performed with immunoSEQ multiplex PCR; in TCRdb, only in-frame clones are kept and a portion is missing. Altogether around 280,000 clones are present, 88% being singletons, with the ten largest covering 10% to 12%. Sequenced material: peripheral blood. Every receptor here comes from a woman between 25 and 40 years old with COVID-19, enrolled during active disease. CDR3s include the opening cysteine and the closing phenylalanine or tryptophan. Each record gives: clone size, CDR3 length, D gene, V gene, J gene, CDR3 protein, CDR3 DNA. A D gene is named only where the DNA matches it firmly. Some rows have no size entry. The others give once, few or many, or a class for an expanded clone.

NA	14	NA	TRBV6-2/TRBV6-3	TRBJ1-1	CASSYPERGTEAFF	TGTGCCAGCAGTTACCCAGAGCGAGGGACTGAAGCTTTCTTT
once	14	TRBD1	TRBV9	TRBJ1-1	CASSARTGGTEAFF	TGTGCCAGCAGCGCTCGGACAGGGGGTACTGAAGCTTTCTTT
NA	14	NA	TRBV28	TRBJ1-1	CASSLPGGNTEAFF	TGTGCCAGCAGTTTACCCGGGGGGAACACTGAAGCTTTCTTT
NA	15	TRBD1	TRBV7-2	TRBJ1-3	CASSLWGQAGNTIYF	TGTGCCAGCAGCTTATGGGGACAGGCTGGAAACACCATATATTTT
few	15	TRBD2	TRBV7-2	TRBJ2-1	CASSLAGGLYNEQFF	TGTGCCAGCAGCCTAGCGGGAGGCTTGTACAATGAGCAGTTCTTC
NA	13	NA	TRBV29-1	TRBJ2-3	CSVDNQGSDTQYF	TGCAGCGTTGACAACCAGGGGTCGGATACGCAGTATTTT
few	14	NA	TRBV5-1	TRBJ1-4	CASSLRGSNEKLFF	TGCGCCAGCAGCTTGCGGGGTTCTAATGAAAAACTGTTTTTT
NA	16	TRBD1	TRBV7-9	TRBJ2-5	CASSLGAGGPRETQYF	TGTGCCAGCAGCTTAGGGGCAGGGGGACCCAGGGAGACCCAGTACTTC
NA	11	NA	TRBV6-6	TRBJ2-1	CASSYLGEQFF	TGTGCCAGCAGTTACCTTGGCGAGCAGTTCTTC
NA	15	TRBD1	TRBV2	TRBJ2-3	CASSWGPGGADTQYF	TGTGCCAGCAGTTGGGGGCCAGGGGGCGCAGATACGCAGTATTTT
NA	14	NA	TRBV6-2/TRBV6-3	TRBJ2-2	CASSYSQFTGELFF	TGTGCCAGCAGTTACTCCCAGTTTACCGGGGAGCTGTTTTTT
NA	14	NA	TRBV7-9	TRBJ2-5	CASSLANTGETQYF	TGTGCCAGCAGCTTAGCTAACACGGGAGAGACCCAGTACTTC
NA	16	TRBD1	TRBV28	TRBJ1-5	CASSPIGQGGNQPQHF	TGTGCCAGCAGTCCGATAGGACAGGGGGGCAATCAGCCCCAGCATTTT
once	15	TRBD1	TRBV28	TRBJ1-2	CASSFGQGYLYGYTF	TGTGCCAGCAGTTTCGGACAGGGCTATCTTTATGGCTACACCTTC
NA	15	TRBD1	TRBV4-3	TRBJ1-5	CASSPGTGGGQPQHF	TGCGCCAGCAGCCCCGGGACAGGGGGCGGTCAGCCCCAGCATTTT
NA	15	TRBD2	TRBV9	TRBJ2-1	CASSAIAGVDNEQFF	TGTGCCAGCAGCGCAATAGCGGGGGTAGACAATGAGCAGTTCTTC
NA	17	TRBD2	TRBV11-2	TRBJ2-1	CASSLVGAGGSYNEQFF	TGTGCCAGCAGCTTAGTTGGGGCGGGAGGGTCCTACAATGAGCAGTTCTTC
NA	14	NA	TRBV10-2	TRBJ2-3	CASRASWSTDTQYF	TGCGCCAGCAGAGCTAGCTGGAGCACAGATACGCAGTATTTT
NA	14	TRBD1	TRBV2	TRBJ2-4	CASSGDRIKNIQYF	TGTGCCAGCAGTGGGGACAGGATCAAAAACATTCAGTACTTC
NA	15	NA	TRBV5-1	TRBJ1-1	CASSLAAGGSTEAFF	TGCGCCAGCAGCTTGGCCGCCGGTGGGAGCACTGAAGCTTTCTTT
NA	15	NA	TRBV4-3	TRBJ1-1	CASSETADMNTEAFF	TGCGCCAGCAGCGAAACGGCGGACATGAACACTGAAGCTTTCTTT
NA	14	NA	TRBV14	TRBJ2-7	CASSQPGHTYEQYF	TGTGCCAGCAGCCAACCGGGACATACCTACGAGCAGTACTTC
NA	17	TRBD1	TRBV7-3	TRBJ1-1	CASSSVDRDGANTEAFF	TGTGCCAGCTCCTCCGTCGACAGGGACGGCGCGAACACTGAAGCTTTCTTT
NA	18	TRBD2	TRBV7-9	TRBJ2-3	CASSDGTSGRKGTDTQYF	TGTGCCAGCAGCGACGGGACTAGCGGGAGGAAGGGCACAGATACGCAGTATTTT
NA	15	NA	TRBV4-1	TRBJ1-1	CASSLRLNSNTEAFF	TGCGCCAGCAGCCTCCGACTCAATTCGAACACTGAAGCTTTCTTT
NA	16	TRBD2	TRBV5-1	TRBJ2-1	CASSSDGLAAYNEQFF	TGCGCCAGCAGCAGCGACGGACTAGCAGCTTACAATGAGCAGTTCTTC
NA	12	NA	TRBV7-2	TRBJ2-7	CASSLNRGEQYF	TGTGCCAGCAGCTTAAATAGGGGCGAGCAGTACTTC
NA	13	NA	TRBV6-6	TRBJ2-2	CASSYWEAGELFF	TGTGCCAGCAGTTACTGGGAGGCCGGGGAGCTGTTTTTT
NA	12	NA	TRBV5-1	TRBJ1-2	CASSFGDIGYTF	TGCGCCAGCAGCTTCGGGGATATAGGCTACACCTTC
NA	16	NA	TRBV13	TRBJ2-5	CASSYLLWESRETQYF	TGTGCCAGCAGCTACCTGCTATGGGAGTCTCGAGAGACCCAGTACTTC
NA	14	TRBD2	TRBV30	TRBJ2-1	CAWGGKRGYNEQFF	TGTGCCTGGGGGGGGAAGCGGGGATACAATGAGCAGTTCTTC
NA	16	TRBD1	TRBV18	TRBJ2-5	CASSPVATGDGETQYF	TGTGCCAGCTCACCAGTCGCCACAGGGGATGGGGAGACCCAGTACTTC
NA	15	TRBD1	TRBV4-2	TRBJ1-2	CASSQATGANYGYTF	TGTGCCAGCAGCCAAGCAACAGGGGCGAACTATGGCTACACCTTC
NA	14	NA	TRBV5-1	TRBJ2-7	CASSLVQGGYEQYF	TGCGCCAGCAGCTTAGTACAGGGTGGGTACGAGCAGTACTTC
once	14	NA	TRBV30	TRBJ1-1	CAWTNPPGGTEAFF	TGTGCCTGGACCAACCCCCCGGGGGGCACTGAAGCTTTCTTT
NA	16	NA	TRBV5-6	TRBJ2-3	CASSSASVGHADTQYF	TGTGCCAGCAGCTCCGCCTCAGTGGGGCACGCGGATACGCAGTATTTT
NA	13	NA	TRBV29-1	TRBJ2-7	CSVEGRGTYEQYF	TGCAGCGTTGAAGGTCGGGGGACCTACGAGCAGTACTTC
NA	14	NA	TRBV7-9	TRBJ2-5	CASSPWTLQETQYF	TGTGCCAGCAGCCCCTGGACACTCCAAGAGACCCAGTACTTC
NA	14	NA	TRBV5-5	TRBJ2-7	CASSLAWPGYEQYF	TGTGCCAGCAGCTTGGCCTGGCCGGGCTACGAGCAGTACTTC
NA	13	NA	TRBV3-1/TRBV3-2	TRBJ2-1	CASSQEPGDEQFF	TGTGCCAGCAGCCAAGAACCGGGGGATGAGCAGTTCTTC
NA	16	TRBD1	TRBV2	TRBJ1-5	CASKYDRGRLNQPQHF	TGTGCCAGCAAATACGACAGGGGGAGGCTAAATCAGCCCCAGCATTTT
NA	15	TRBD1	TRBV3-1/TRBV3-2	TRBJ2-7	CASSRNPGGAEEQYF	TGTGCCAGCAGCCGAAACCCAGGGGGCGCGGAGGAGCAGTACTTC
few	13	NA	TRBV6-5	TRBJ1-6	CASSTSWSSPLHF	TGTGCCAGCAGTACCTCGTGGAGTTCACCCCTCCACTTT
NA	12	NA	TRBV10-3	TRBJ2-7	CAISAGSYEQYF	TGTGCCATCAGTGCCGGGAGCTACGAGCAGTACTTC
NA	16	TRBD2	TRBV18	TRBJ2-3	CASSLRTSGLVDTQYF	TGTGCCAGCTCATTGAGGACTAGCGGCCTCGTAGATACGCAGTATTTT
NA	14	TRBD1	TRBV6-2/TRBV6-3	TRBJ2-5	CASSQDRGSETQYF	TGTGCCAGCAGTCAAGACAGGGGCTCAGAGACCCAGTACTTC
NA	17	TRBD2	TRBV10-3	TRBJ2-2	CAIRERASSGHTGELFF	TGTGCCATCAGGGAGAGGGCCTCTAGCGGGCACACCGGGGAGCTGTTTTTT
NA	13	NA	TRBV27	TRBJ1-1	CASSQKGSTEAFF	TGTGCCAGCAGCCAGAAAGGGAGCACTGAAGCTTTCTTT
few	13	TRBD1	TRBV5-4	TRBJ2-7	CASSRQGVYEQYF	TGTGCCAGCAGCCGACAGGGGGTCTACGAGCAGTACTTC
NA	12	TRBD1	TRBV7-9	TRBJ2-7	CASSRQGGEQYF	TGTGCCAGCAGCCGACAGGGTGGGGAGCAGTACTTC
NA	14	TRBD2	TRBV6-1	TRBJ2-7	CASSDQRGSYEQYF	TGTGCCAGCAGTGACCAGCGGGGGTCCTACGAGCAGTACTTC
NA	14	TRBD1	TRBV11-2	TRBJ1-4	CASSPGQGKRKLFF	TGTGCCAGCAGCCCGGGACAGGGTAAACGGAAACTGTTTTTT
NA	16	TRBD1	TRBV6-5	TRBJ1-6	CASSYLGTAANSPLHF	TGTGCCAGCAGTTACTTGGGGACAGCAGCTAATTCACCCCTCCACTTT
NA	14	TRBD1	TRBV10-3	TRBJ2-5	CAISPGTAQETQYF	TGTGCCATCAGCCCAGGGACAGCACAAGAGACCCAGTACTTC